The 17 T cell receptor beta chains below come from one sample, sequenced in a study of CD8 T cells in Susac syndrome. After extraction with the RNeasy kit, 0.5 to 1 ug of the RNA was reverse transcribed using random hexamers. TCRdb reanalysed the immunoSEQ multiplex PCR reads using MiXCR and keeps one entry per CDR3 protein. The sample consists of about 120,000 distinct CDR3 sequences, about 95% of them appearing once. Sequencing used CD8+ T cells from PBMCs. These receptors were obtained from a human donor with Susac syndrome.

The chain couples TRBV20-1 to TRBJ1-5; TRBD1 might be the D (5 bases). This CDR3 is built from 16 residues. The germline gives CDR1 DFQATT, CDR2 SNEGSKA (reference sequence). Between the trimmed V and J ends, which lost 3 bases and 2 bases, there was a span of 17 bases. The CDR3, as DNA: TGCAGTGCTAGTTCTCCGGCAGGGAAGGGCAATCAGCCCCAGCATTTT. Its protein is CSASSPAGKGNQPQHF.

The chain joins TRBV12-3 or TRBV12-4 to TRBJ2-3; 9 positions match TRBD2. Germline trimming cut 5 bases from V and 2 bases from J; bases unmatched to any gene: 5. CDR3 length equals 15 residues. The CDR3 DNA follows: TGTGCCAGCAGTCCTCTAGCGGGGCTCACAGATACGCAGTATTTT. The encoded protein is CASSPLAGLTDTQYF.

This clonotype was seen only once. This sequence joins TRBV10-3 and TRBJ2-7, with D maybe TRBD1 (6 bases). Germline lookup yields CDR1 ENHRY and CDR2 SYGVKD. CDR3 length: 14 amino acids. Deletions cut 2 bases from V and 6 bases from J, with 14 bases between. The CDR3 sequence is CAISEGTWLFEQYF. The CDR3 DNA follows: TGTGCCATCAGTGAGGGGACATGGCTCTTCGAGCAGTACTTC.

The chain uses TRBV12-3 or TRBV12-4 and TRBJ2-5, with 11 nucleotides matching TRBD2. The CDR3 is 15 residues long. V was pared by 6 bases and J by 5 bases, with 8 bases of the junction left unmatched. The CDR3 sequence is CASSPRLAGWETQYF. CDR3 DNA: TGTGCCAGCAGCCCCAGACTAGCGGGGTGGGAGACCCAGTACTTC.

This chain links TRBV7-8 with TRBJ2-1; 10 positions match TRBD2. V was clipped by 5 bases and J by 9 bases; unmatched bases: 10. CDR1 SGHVS and CDR2 FQNEAQ come from the germline V gene. The CDR3 is 15 amino acids. The CDR3 DNA is TGTGCCAGCAGCGCAGTGGCTAGCGGGGGCAGTGAGCAGTTCTTC. Protein sequence: CASSAVASGGSEQFF.

The chain couples TRBV4-1 to TRBJ2-1; TRBD2 might be the D (6 bases). The CDR3 runs 17 residues. Per the germline V gene, CDR1 is MGHRA and CDR2 is YSYEKL. Trimming took off 4 bases at V and 8 bases at J, with 24 bases between the two ends. CDR3 protein: CASSRGRSGVSRDEQFF. CDR3 sequence (DNA): TGCGCCAGCAGCCGGGGACGATCGGGGGTTTCGAGGGATGAGCAGTTCTTC.

The chain employs TRBV25-1 and TRBJ2-3; 8 nucleotides agree with TRBD2. Trimming at V came to 7 bases and at J to 5 bases, leaving 14 bases not matched to a gene. This CDR3 has 16 residues. CDR1 is MGHDK and CDR2 is SYGVNS in the germline V gene. The DNA for the CDR3 is TGTGCCAGCACCCGCCGTGTTAGCGGGGTAGGAGATACGCAGTATTTT. The encoded protein is CASTRRVSGVGDTQYF. Together with reference TRBV25-1 and TRBJ2-3, the CDR3 gives the full variable domain: EADIYQTPRYLVIGTGKKITLECSQTMGHDKMYWYQQDPGMELHLIHYSYGVNSTEKGDLSSESTVSRIRTEHFPLTLESARPSHTSQYLCASTRRVSGVGDTQYFGPGTRLTVL.

The chain combines TRBV14 with TRBJ2-2; the D is unclear. Looked up from germline, CDR1 is SGHDN and CDR2 is FVKESK. The V end was cut by 0 bases, the J end by 6 bases, with 11 bases between. This CDR3 has 15 residues. CDR3 sequence (DNA): TGTGCCAGCAGCCAAGATCTGGGCTGGGCCGGGGAGCTGTTTTTT. This encodes CASSQDLGWAGELFF.

V and J are TRBV7-8 and TRBJ1-5; 7 nucleotides align to TRBD1. From germline, CDR1 is SGHVS and CDR2 FQNEAQ. The V and J ends lost 0 bases and 4 bases, in that order; junction bases with no gene match: 9. This CDR3 region has 17 residues. CDR3 in DNA: TGTGCCAGCAGCTTAGCCATCCTCGGACAGGAAAATCAGCCCCAGCATTTT. Its protein product is CASSLAILGQENQPQHF.

The genes are TRBV9 and TRBJ1-5; TRBD1 matches at 8 bases. V lost 3 bases and J lost 5; bases outside the gene matches: 4. The CDR3 consists of 14 residues. The germline gives CDR1 SGDLS, CDR2 YYNGEE. This CDR3 is CASSGTGNDQPQHF. CDR3 bases: TGTGCCAGCAGCGGGACAGGGAATGATCAGCCCCAGCATTTT.

This clonotype was detected once. The chain is built from TRBV6-5 and TRBJ2-1; 9 positions match TRBD2. The CDR3 extends over 17 amino acids. Germline CDR1 MNHEY, CDR2 SVGAGI. With V trimmed by 4 bases and J by 12 bases, 19 bases remained unmatched. The CDR3 loop reads CASSSGIAGVNLLGQFF. CDR3 sequence (DNA): TGTGCCAGCAGTTCCGGTATAGCGGGGGTAAATCTACTAGGGCAGTTCTTC.

CDR3 DNA: TGTGCCAGCAGTTTAGGGGGACAGGGTGTTGAAGCTTTCTTT. The encoded protein is CASSLGGQGVEAFF. The V gene is TRBV27, the J gene TRBJ1-1, with 9 bases aligning to TRBD1. Germline CDR1 and CDR2: MNHEY and SMNVEV (reference sequence). The CDR3 loop spans 14 amino acids. Trimming removed 2 bases from V and 7 bases from J; junction bases left unmatched: 5.

This chain links TRBV9 with TRBJ1-1; a weak D match, TRBD1 (6 bases). The V end lost 0 bases, the J end lost 6 bases, and 12 bases lay between the germline ends. Germline CDR1 is SGDLS and CDR2 is YYNGEE. The CDR3 is 14 residues long. CDR3 nucleotide sequence: TGTGCCAGCAGCGTAGAGGGGGGGGCGGCTGAAGCTTTCTTT. It is translated as CASSVEGGAAEAFF.

The chain carries TRBV7-2 and TRBJ1-1; tentative D call: TRBD1 (5 bases). V dropped 0 bases and J dropped 4 bases, with 9 bases sitting between them. There are 14 residues in the CDR3. From germline, CDR1 is SGHTA and CDR2 FQGNSA. The CDR3, as DNA: TGTGCCAGCAGCTTAGCCGGGGGGAGCACTGAAGCTTTCTTT. Encoded protein: CASSLAGGSTEAFF.

The gene calls are TRBV12-5 and TRBJ1-4; D might be TRBD1 (5 bases). The ends were cut back, 4 bases at V and 0 bases at J, with 9 bases in the middle. Germline assignment: CDR1 LGHNT and CDR2 FRNRAP. This CDR3 is built from 15 residues. Here the CDR3 DNA reads TGTGCTAGTGGTTCGTCGGGGGCAACTAATGAAAAACTGTTTTTT. It yields the protein CASGSSGATNEKLFF.

The chain uses TRBV6-1 and TRBJ2-2; 8 nucleotides match TRBD1. This CDR3 comprises 16 residues. V was clipped by 6 bases and J by 6 bases; unmatched bases: 12. Germline V gene data show CDR1 as MNHNS and CDR2 as SASEGT. The CDR3 DNA is TGTGCCAGCAGCGACCTACAGGGGGAACGGTCCGGGGAGCTGTTTTTT. Translating gives CASSDLQGERSGELFF.

The V call is TRBV5-6, the J call TRBJ2-5; a possible D gene is TRBD1 (6 bases). This CDR3 spans 15 amino acids. The V gene lost 0 bases and the J gene lost 4 bases, with 13 bases spanning the gap. The germline CDR1 and CDR2 sequences are SGHDT and YYEEEE. DNA for the CDR3: TGTGCCAGCAGCTTGGTCCGGGACACCGGAGAGACCCAGTACTTC. Its translation: CASSLVRDTGETQYF.